This T cell receptor beta chain originates from a study of identical twins (dated by TCRdb to 2016 to 2017). Looking at the study overall: TCR alpha and beta repertoires from monozygotic twins, unrelated adults of various ages and cord blood were deep-sequenced to test whether fetal clonotypes persist. To rule out contamination, replicate twin experiments were performed at different times with different library preparation protocols.

The full study reports these points: Invariant T cells such as MAIT and iNKT could partly confound zero-insertion analyses, although diverse VJ usage argued against such confounding for most clonotypes. In beta out-of-frame sequences, excess twin sharing was weaker, because having fewer shared sequences lowered the signal-to-noise ratio. Because the same donors could not be followed over many years, the conclusions relied on cross-sectional statistical analysis. In monozygotic twins, recombination models systematically underestimated out-of-frame TCR alpha sharing, but the models matched the sharing seen between unrelated individuals. Abundant cord blood beta clonotypes had fewer insertions, young adult naive repertoires showed a similar but weaker trend, and memory repertoires showed no such trend. Out-of-frame TCR alpha sequences shared between twins showed an excess of low generation-probability sequences compared with coincidental sharing between unrelated individuals.

Only healthy Caucasian donors were included. The twin cohort comprised three pairs of female monozygotic twins, all aged about 18 to 30 years. Peripheral blood mononuclear cells were the source from which RNA for the TCR libraries was isolated. V is cut back by 0 bases and J by 4 bases, with 1 base in the junction unmatched. For CDR1 and CDR2, the germline V gene lists LGHNA and YNFKEQ. Including the terminal cysteine and phenylalanine, the CDR3 comprises 15 residues. Of the read, only the CDR3 DNA is kept; its 45 bases are in frame from base 1. To prepare the library, 5' RACE was applied. The reads were generated on an Illumina HiSeq 2000. A universal primer binding site was introduced by template switching, and a unique molecular identifier was present in the final cDNA, enabling accurate counting of TCR cDNA molecules. First-strand cDNA for TCR alpha and beta chains was synthesized from specific primers in the conserved constant-segment region. To control for contamination, every cDNA library was double barcoded, receiving both a SMART-Mk sample barcode and Illumina barcodes. TruSeq adapter sequences and Illumina sample barcodes were added in two successive PCR steps. TCR alpha and beta cDNA libraries were sequenced on the Illumina HiSeq platform with custom primers. In the paper's pipeline: MiGEC processed the raw reads to extract unique molecular identifiers, while MiXCR was used to determine the CDR3 positions. For each individual, recombination models were inferred using an EM algorithm with the repgenHMM and IGoR tools. The tcR package in R was used for shared clonotype analysis, with sharing normalized by the product of cloneset sizes. Out-of-frame nonproductive sequences were analyzed to study raw recombination free of thymic and clonal selection effects. The public sequencing data were trimmed at Q25 with fastp and processed into clonotypes with MiXCR by TCRdb, which kept only in-frame beta chains. Merged by CDR3 protein, the rows form single entries marked with the most common genes and DNA. The V and J calls were determined by TCRdb, not by the authors. The sample table lists a few hundred thousand distinct CDR3 sequences, around a tenth of them with a count of one. The ten biggest clones cover roughly 3% of the sample.

This clonotype was counted many times. Its antigen is not yet known. No much larger clonotype is one base removed from it; base qualities were not supplied. This sample also belongs to another study, concerning yellow fever vaccine responses in identical twins. From that second study: The T cell response to vaccination in identical twins was reported by the authors to appear partly convergent and partly personalized. In identical twins, the study followed T cell clones that responded to the vaccine with precision.

The chain uses TRBV4-2 and TRBJ2-3; 10 central nucleotides agree with TRBD2. Sequenced material: PBMCs. This clonotype originated in a woman between 18 and 29 years old in good health. The CDR3 has the sequence CASSQEAGGPDTQYF. The bases are TGTGCCAGCAGCCAAGAAGCGGGGGGGCCAGATACGCAGTATTTT.